The T cell receptor (beta chain) described here comes from a study of blood T cell repertoires in COVID-19. Study-level background: Samples came from the United States, Italy and Spain, spanning acute and convalescent COVID-19.

The CDR3 is 18 amino acids. V was clipped by 3 bases and J by 2 bases; unmatched bases: 8. Germline V gives CDR1 MNHEY, CDR2 SVGEGT. TCRdb keeps only in-frame clones here, not all; method: immunoSEQ multiplex PCR. Of around 60,000 clones listed, approximately 84% were seen once; the top ten hold roughly a sixth. Seattle patient enrollment occurred during active infection, with longitudinal follow-up thereafter. This receptor was taken from a man aged 60 to 69 with COVID-19, enrolled during active disease. The V and J genes are TRBV6-2 or TRBV6-3 and TRBJ2-3, with TRBD2 matching 13 bases. Sample: peripheral blood. CDR3 region: CASSYYGLAGATTDTQYF. For the CDR3, the DNA is TGTGCCAGCAGTTATTACGGACTAGCGGGGGCAACCACAGATACGCAGTATTTT.